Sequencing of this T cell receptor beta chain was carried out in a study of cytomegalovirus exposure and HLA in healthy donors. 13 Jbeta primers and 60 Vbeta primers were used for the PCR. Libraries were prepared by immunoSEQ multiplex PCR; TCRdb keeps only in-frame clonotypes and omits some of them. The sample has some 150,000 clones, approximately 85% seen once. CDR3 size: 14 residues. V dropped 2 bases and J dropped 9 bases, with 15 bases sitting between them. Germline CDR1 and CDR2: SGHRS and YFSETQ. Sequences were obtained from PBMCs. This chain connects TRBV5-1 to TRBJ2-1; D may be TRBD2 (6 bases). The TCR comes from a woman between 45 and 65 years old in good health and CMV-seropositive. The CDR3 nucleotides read TGCGCCAGCAGCTTTGGGACTGCGGCGGTTGAGCAGTTCTTC. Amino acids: CASSFGTAAVEQFF.